The 5 T cell receptor beta chains below all came from one sample that was sequenced in a study of T cells expressing NK-cell markers. TCRdb re-called the 5' RACE reads and gives one entry per CDR3 protein, without DNA. The listing contains about 460,000 distinct CDR3 sequences. Sequencing input: blood T cells: a sorted CD56 or NKG2C T cell subset, CD4+ or CD8+ T cells, or bulk PBMC T cells (not recorded which). Receptors were obtained from a woman aged 45-65 years in good health.

The chain carries TRBV9 and TRBJ2-2; TCRdb reports TRBD2, a call that lacks DNA to check it against. Germline CDR1 is SGDLS and CDR2 is YYNGEE. The CDR3 consists of 13 residues. Here the CDR3 reads CASSARESGELFF. Filled out from reference TRBV9 and TRBJ2-2, the complete variable domain reads DSGVTQTPKHLITATGQRVTLRCSPRSGDLSVYWYQQSLDQGLQFLIQYYNGEERAKGNILERFSAQQFPDLHSELNLSSLELGDSALYFCASSARESGELFFGEGSRLTVL.

V and J are TRBV29-1 and TRBJ2-7. Germline CDR1 is SQVTM and CDR2 is ANQGSEA. This CDR3 spans 14 amino acids. Here the CDR3 reads CSVEGFNPPYEQYF.

This rearrangement joins TRBV28 to TRBJ2-2; the TCRdb D gene call, TRBD1, has no DNA to confirm it. CDR3 size: 15 residues. CDR1 and CDR2 from the germline V gene are MDHEN and SYDVKM. The CDR3 sequence: CASQEPGQAAGELFF.

This chain connects TRBV3-1 to TRBJ2-3. This CDR3 region has 13 residues. Germline V gives CDR1 LGHDT, CDR2 YNNKEL (reference sequence). The CDR3 loop reads CASSQGAQHTQYF.

This chain joins TRBV2 and TRBJ2-3; TCRdb outputs TRBD1, but without DNA this stays unchecked. The CDR3 is 17 residues long. Germline V gene lookup returns CDR1 SNHLY and CDR2 FYNNEI. The CDR3 protein is CASSEGNRVKSTDTQYF.